Given below is one T cell receptor beta chain in context. The data were obtained in a study of STAT5B mutations in CD4+ large granular lymphocyte leukemia. The method was immunoSEQ multiplex PCR; TCRdb's version includes in-frame clones alone and lacks a portion of them. Found here are 25,000 to 35,000 clones, 78% of them singletons; the top ten hold approximately 2.5%. The sequence was collected from a human donor in good health. Specimen: CD4+ T cells from blood buffy coats.

The CDR3 coding sequence is TGTGCCTGGACCTCGCCTGGAGTGGCTGGGGCCAACGTCCTGACTTTC. Translating gives CAWTSPGVAGANVLTF. The V call is TRBV30, the J call TRBJ2-6; D gene unclear. V lost 4 bases and J 2 bases, leaving 15 bases between the germline ends. Looked up from germline, CDR1 is GTSNPN and CDR2 is SVGIG (reference sequence). This CDR3 is built from 16 residues.